The 15 T cell receptor beta chains in this list originate from one sample, sequenced in a study of blood T cell repertoires in COVID-19. Assay used: immunoSEQ multiplex PCR; TCRdb lists only in-frame clones, some missing. The sample shows about 200,000 clones, almost 90% of them seen only once. The sequencing input was peripheral blood. The receptors originated from a man between 18 and 29 years old with active or convalescent COVID-19.

J is TRBJ1-2 and V is TRBV6-5, with D perhaps matching TRBD1 (5 bases). The CDR3 is 13 amino acids. The germline gives CDR1 MNHEY, CDR2 SVGAGI. Trimming took 7 bases from V and 1 from J, leaving 10 bases between them. CDR3 coding DNA: TGTGCCAGCACACAGGCCGGTAACTATGGCTACACCTTC. Protein sequence: CASTQAGNYGYTF.

The chain couples TRBV30 to TRBJ2-7; maybe TRBD1 (5 bases). CDR1 and CDR2 (germline): GTSNPN, SVGIG (reference sequence). This CDR3 has 13 residues. Trimming shortened V by 0 bases and J by 4 bases, and 10 bases separated the two germline ends. In DNA, the CDR3 is TGTGCCTGGAGTGTAAACAGGCAGTACGAGCAGTACTTC. It encodes CAWSVNRQYEQYF.

V is TRBV3-1 (or the pseudogene TRBV3-2) and J is TRBJ2-7, with D perhaps TRBD1 (5 bases). The CDR3 consists of 13 residues. Germline loops: CDR1 LGHDT, CDR2 YNNKEL (reference sequence). V lost 4 bases, J lost 2 bases, and 9 bases lay in between. The chain's CDR3 is CASSRTTPYEQYF. The CDR3 DNA reads TGTGCCAGCAGCCGGACAACCCCCTACGAGCAGTACTTC.

This chain connects TRBV30 to TRBJ2-1, with 7 bases identical to TRBD2. The CDR3 is made up of 14 amino acids. J lost 4 bases, V lost 7 bases, and 10 bases had no gene match. CDR1 and CDR2 from the germline V gene are GTSNPN and SVGIG (reference sequence). CDR3 sequence reads: CASAWDGRYNEQFF. The CDR3 coding sequence is TGTGCCTCCGCTTGGGACGGGAGGTACAATGAGCAGTTCTTC. The full variable domain, completed using reference TRBV30 and TRBJ2-1, is SQTIHQWPATLVQPVGSPLSLECTVEGTSNPNLYWYRQAAGRGLQLLFYSVGIGQISSEVPQNLSASRPQDRQFILSSKKLLLSDSGFYLCASAWDGRYNEQFFGPGTRLTVL.

V usage is TRBV7-3 and J usage is TRBJ2-2; 7 bases align to TRBD1. CDR1 and CDR2 (germline): SGHTA, FQGTGA. V shed 3 bases, J shed 5 bases, and the junction held 3 bases outside the gene matches. The CDR3 runs to 14 residues. The CDR3 bases are TGTGCCAGCAGCTTTGGGACAGATACCGGGGAGCTGTTTTTT. This translates into CASSFGTDTGELFF.

This chain connects TRBV6-5 to TRBJ1-5; D uncertain. There are 14 residues in the CDR3. Germline values: CDR1 MNHEY, CDR2 SVGAGI. V lost 8 bases to trimming and J lost 0 bases, with 11 bases between them. In DNA form, the CDR3 reads TGTGCCAGCGGAGGGTATTATAGCAATCAGCCCCAGCATTTT. Translation gives CASGGYYSNQPQHF.

The chain carries TRBV20-1 and TRBJ1-6; possible D gene TRBD1, 6 bases. Germline V gives CDR1 DFQATT, CDR2 SNEGSKA (reference sequence). The CDR3 consists of 14 residues. V was shortened by 3 bases and J by 8 bases, with 14 bases between the two germline ends. CDR3 sequence: CSASNREMDSPLHF. CDR3 nucleotide sequence: TGCAGTGCTAGTAACAGGGAAATGGATTCACCCCTCCACTTT.

The chain carries TRBV7-9 and TRBJ1-2, with D maybe TRBD1 (5 bases). CDR1 SEHNR and CDR2 FQNEAQ come from the germline V gene (reference sequence). V gave up 6 bases and J gave up 8 bases, with 31 bases separating them. This CDR3 is built from 18 residues. CDR3 nucleotides: TGTGCCAGCAGGCCCTGGGCCCACAGGATCTCCTCGGTTTGGGGCTACACCTTC. Protein: CASRPWAHRISSVWGYTF.

This sequence joins TRBV5-4 and TRBJ1-1; no firm D call. With 2 bases removed from V and 3 bases from J, the gap between germline ends came to 8 bases. CDR1 is SGHNT, CDR2 YYREEE, per germline (reference sequence). There are 13 residues in the CDR3. The CDR3: CASSLEADTEAFF. The CDR3 DNA sequence: TGTGCCAGCAGCTTAGAGGCGGACACTGAAGCTTTCTTT.

The J gene is TRBJ1-5, the V gene TRBV2; D is undetermined. The CDR3 runs to 12 residues. Germline CDR1 and CDR2: SNHLY and FYNNEI. Deletions cut 4 bases from V and 11 bases from J, with 12 bases between. The CDR3 DNA sequence: TGTGCCAGCAGTGGGAGGCGCACAGCCCAGCATTTT. It translates to CASSGRRTAQHF. The full variable domain, its missing parts supplied by reference TRBV2 and TRBJ1-5, is EPEVTQTPSHQVTQMGQEVILRCVPISNHLYFYWYRQILGQKVEFLVSFYNNEISEKSEIFDDQFSVERPDGSNFTLKIRSTKLEDSAMYFCASSGRRTAQHFGDGTRLSIL.

The V and J genes are TRBV9 and TRBJ2-5, with no clear D. The V and J ends lost 0 bases and 3 bases respectively, with 12 bases between them. The germline V gene encodes CDR1 SGDLS and CDR2 YYNGEE. The length of the CDR3 is 15 residues. Written as DNA, the CDR3 is TGTGCCAGCAGCGTAGGCGACACTCTAAAAGAGACCCAGTACTTC. Its translation: CASSVGDTLKETQYF.

The rearrangement links TRBV3-1 (or the pseudogene TRBV3-2) to TRBJ2-7, with D perhaps matching TRBD2 (6 bases). V was clipped by 4 bases and J by 7 bases, with 14 bases between them. CDR1 and CDR2 (germline): LGHDT, YNNKEL (reference sequence). The CDR3 is 13 residues long. The CDR3 DNA sequence: TGTGCCAGCAGCCTCGGTCTAGCGATTGAGCAGTACTTC. Protein: CASSLGLAIEQYF.

The rearrangement uses TRBV3-1 (or the pseudogene TRBV3-2) and TRBJ2-5; 7 positions agree with TRBD2. There are 15 residues in the CDR3. V was clipped by 3 bases and J by 5 bases; unmatched bases: 9. The V gene's germline CDR1 is LGHDT and CDR2 YNNKEL (reference sequence). The CDR3 here is CASSQDPGLRETQYF. Written as DNA, the CDR3 is TGTGCCAGCAGCCAGGACCCGGGACTACGGGAGACCCAGTACTTC.

This clone was recorded once. The gene calls are TRBV10-3 and TRBJ2-5; TRBD1 agrees at 8 bases. The V segment lost 7 bases and the J segment 12 bases; nucleotides outside the gene matches: 13. Per the germline V gene, CDR1 is ENHRY and CDR2 is SYGVKD. This CDR3 spans 13 amino acids. The CDR3 spells CAIKRSLADREYF. The CDR3 coding sequence is TGTGCCATCAAGAGAAGTCTGGCGGACAGGGAGTACTTC.

The V and J genes are TRBV7-2 and TRBJ2-5; 10 bases agree with TRBD2. V was clipped by 5 bases and J by 5 bases; unmatched bases: 8. The length of the CDR3 is 15 residues. The V gene's germline CDR1 is SGHTA and CDR2 FQGNSA. CDR3 sequence reads: CASSVRSGRRETQYF. Here the CDR3 DNA reads TGTGCCAGCAGCGTGCGTAGCGGGAGGAGGGAGACCCAGTACTTC.